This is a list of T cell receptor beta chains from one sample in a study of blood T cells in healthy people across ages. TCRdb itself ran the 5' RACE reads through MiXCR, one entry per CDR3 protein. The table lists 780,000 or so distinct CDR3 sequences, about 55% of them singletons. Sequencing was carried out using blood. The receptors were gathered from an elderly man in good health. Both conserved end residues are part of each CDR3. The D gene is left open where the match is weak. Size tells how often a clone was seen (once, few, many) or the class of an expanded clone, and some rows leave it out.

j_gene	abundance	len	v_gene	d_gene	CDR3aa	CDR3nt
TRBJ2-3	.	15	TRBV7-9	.	CASGPTVSYLDTQYF	TGTGCCAGCGGCCCAACGGTTAGCTACTTGGATACGCAGTATTTT
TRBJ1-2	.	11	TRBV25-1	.	CASSARDGYTF	TGTGCCAGCAGTGCTAGGGATGGCTACACCTTC
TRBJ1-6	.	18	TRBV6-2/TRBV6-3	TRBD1	CASSSLGQGSSYNSPLHF	TGTGCCAGCAGTTCTCTCGGACAGGGGAGCTCCTATAATTCACCCCTCCACTTT
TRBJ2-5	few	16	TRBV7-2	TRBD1	CASSQWGTGVGETQYF	TGTGCCAGCAGCCAGTGGGGGACAGGGGTCGGAGAGACCCAGTACTTC
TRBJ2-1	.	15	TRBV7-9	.	CASSLDFNQYNEQFF	TGTGCCAGCAGCTTGGACTTTAACCAGTACAATGAGCAGTTCTTC
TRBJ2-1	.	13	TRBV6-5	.	CASSLGFGNEQFF	TGTGCCAGCAGTTTGGGATTTGGGAATGAGCAGTTCTTC
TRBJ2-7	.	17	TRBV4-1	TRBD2	CASSPVPGREWRYEQYF	TGCGCCAGCAGCCCCGTCCCCGGGAGGGAGTGGCGGTACGAGCAGTACTTC
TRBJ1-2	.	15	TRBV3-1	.	CASSVQSWPNYGYTF	TGTGCCAGCAGCGTACAGTCCTGGCCTAACTATGGCTACACCTTC
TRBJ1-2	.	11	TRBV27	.	CATGAGYGHTF	TGTGCCACAGGGGCTGGGTATGGCCACACCTTC
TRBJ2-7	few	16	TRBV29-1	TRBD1	CSVEGQGARAPYEQYF	TGCAGCGTGGAGGGACAGGGGGCAAGGGCCCCCTACGAGCAGTACTTC
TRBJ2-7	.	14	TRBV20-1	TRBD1	CSAARQGVAYEQYF	TGCAGTGCTGCCCGACAGGGGGTAGCCTACGAGCAGTACTTC
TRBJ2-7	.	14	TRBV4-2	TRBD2	CASSSLPGGNEQYF	TGTGCCAGCAGCAGTCTCCCGGGAGGTAACGAGCAGTACTTC
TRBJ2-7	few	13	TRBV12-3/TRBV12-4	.	CASSRQVSYEQYF	TGTGCCAGCAGTAGACAGGTTAGCTACGAGCAGTACTTC
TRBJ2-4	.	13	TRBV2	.	CASSVRDIGIQYF	TGTGCCAGCAGTGTCCGGGACATTGGCATTCAGTACTTC
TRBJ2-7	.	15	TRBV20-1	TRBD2	CSAHRGGDQQTEQYF	TGCAGTGCCCACCGGGGGGGGGACCAGCAGACTGAGCAGTACTTC
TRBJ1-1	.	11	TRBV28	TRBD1	CASSLTGGAFF	TGTGCCAGCAGTTTGACAGGGGGTGCTTTCTTT
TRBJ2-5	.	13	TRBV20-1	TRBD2	CSGEREWRETQYF	TGCAGTGGGGAGCGGGAGTGGCGGGAGACCCAGTACTTC
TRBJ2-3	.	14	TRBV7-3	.	CASSSGTRLDTQYF	TGTGCCAGCAGCTCAGGGACTCGTTTGGATACGCAGTATTTT
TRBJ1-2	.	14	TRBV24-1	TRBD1	CATSDQTGDYGYTF	TGTGCCACCAGTGATCAGACAGGGGACTATGGCTACACCTTC
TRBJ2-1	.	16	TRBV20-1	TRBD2	CSAEPNPGLAFNEQFF	TGCAGTGCTGAGCCTAACCCGGGACTAGCCTTCAATGAGCAGTTCTTC
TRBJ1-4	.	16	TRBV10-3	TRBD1	CAVRRGLDGTNEKLFF	TGTGCCGTCAGGAGGGGGCTGGACGGAACTAATGAAAAACTGTTTTTT
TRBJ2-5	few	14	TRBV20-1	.	CSARGNRYQETQYF	TGCAGTGCTAGAGGAAACCGCTACCAAGAGACCCAGTACTTC
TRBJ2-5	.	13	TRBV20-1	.	CSASWSRQETQYF	TGCAGTGCTAGTTGGTCGAGACAAGAGACCCAGTACTTC
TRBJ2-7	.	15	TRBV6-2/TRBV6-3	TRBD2	CASRPTGTSGYEQYF	TGTGCCAGCAGGCCAACCGGGACTAGCGGTTACGAGCAGTACTTC
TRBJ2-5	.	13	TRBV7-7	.	CASSLGDAKTQYF	TGTGCCAGCAGCTTGGGGGACGCAAAGACCCAGTACTTC
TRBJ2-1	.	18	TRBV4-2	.	CASSQDKGRPITNNEQFF	TGTGCCAGCAGCCAAGATAAAGGCAGACCAATAACCAACAATGAGCAGTTCTTC
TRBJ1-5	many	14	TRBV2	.	CASRAREVGQPQHF	TGTGCCAGCAGGGCCCGTGAAGTGGGTCAGCCCCAGCATTTT
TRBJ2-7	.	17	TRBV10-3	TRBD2	CAISEGLAGGSSYEQYF	TGTGCCATCAGTGAGGGACTAGCGGGAGGGTCCTCCTACGAGCAGTACTTC
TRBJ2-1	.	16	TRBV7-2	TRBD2	CASSWAGTSGSVEQFF	TGTGCCAGCAGCTGGGCCGGGACTAGCGGGAGTGTGGAACAGTTCTTC
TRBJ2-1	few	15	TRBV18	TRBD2	CASSPRTSGLDEQFF	TGTGCCAGCTCACCTCGGACTAGCGGGCTCGATGAGCAGTTCTTC
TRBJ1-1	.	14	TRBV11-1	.	CASSVGPWVTEAFF	TGTGCCAGCAGCGTAGGCCCATGGGTCACTGAAGCTTTCTTT
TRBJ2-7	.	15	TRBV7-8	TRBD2	CASRESGRGSYEQYF	TGTGCCAGCAGGGAGAGCGGGAGGGGCTCCTACGAGCAGTACTTC
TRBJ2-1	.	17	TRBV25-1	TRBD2	CASSWSPGPAGNNEQFF	TGTGCCAGCAGCTGGTCTCCGGGACCAGCGGGAAACAATGAGCAGTTCTTC
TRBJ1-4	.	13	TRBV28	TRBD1	CASSFFRDRGNSW	TGTGCCAGCAGTTTCTTTCGGGACAGGGGCAATTCGTGG
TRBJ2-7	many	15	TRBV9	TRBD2	CASSLGLANSYEQYF	TGTGCCAGCAGCCTAGGACTAGCGAACTCCTACGAGCAGTACTTC
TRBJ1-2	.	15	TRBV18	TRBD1	CASSSRTGTNNGYTF	TGTGCCAGCTCATCTCGGACAGGGACGAATAACGGCTACACCTTC
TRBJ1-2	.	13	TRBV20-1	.	CSAGTDSLDGYTF	TGCAGTGCTGGGACCGACAGCTTGGATGGCTACACCTTC
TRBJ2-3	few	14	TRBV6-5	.	CASRGAGAPWTQYF	TGTGCCAGCCGAGGTGCAGGAGCCCCTTGGACGCAGTATTTT
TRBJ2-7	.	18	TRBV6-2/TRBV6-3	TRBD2	CASSYTQVGLAGVDEQYF	TGTGCCAGCAGTTACACTCAGGTGGGACTAGCGGGAGTCGACGAGCAGTACTTC
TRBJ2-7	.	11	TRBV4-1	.	CASSSREEQYF	TGCGCCAGCAGCTCCCGGGAGGAGCAGTACTTC
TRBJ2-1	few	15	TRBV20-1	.	CSARPRDHFPHEQFF	TGCAGTGCTAGACCCCGGGACCACTTCCCCCATGAGCAGTTCTTC
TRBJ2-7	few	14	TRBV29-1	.	CSVKARTSSYEQYF	TGCAGCGTGAAAGCGAGAACAAGCTCCTACGAGCAGTACTTC
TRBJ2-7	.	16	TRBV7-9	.	CASSSTGGAFSYEQYF	TGTGCCAGCAGCTCTACAGGAGGGGCCTTCTCCTACGAGCAGTACTTC
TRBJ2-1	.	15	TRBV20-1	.	CSAPDGRSSYNEQFF	TGCAGTGCGCCGGACGGTCGGAGCTCCTACAATGAGCAGTTCTTC
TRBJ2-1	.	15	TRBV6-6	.	CASSYGTRKGTEQFF	TGTGCCAGCAGTTACGGGACAAGGAAAGGAACTGAGCAGTTCTTC
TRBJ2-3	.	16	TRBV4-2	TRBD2	CASSRELAGVTDTQYF	TGTGCCAGCAGCCGAGAACTGGCGGGAGTGACAGATACGCAGTATTTT